Following are 26 T cell receptor beta chains from one sample sequenced in a study of T cells in women clearing cervical HPV infection. The table came from immunoSEQ multiplex PCR; TCRdb's copy has only in-frame clones and leaves some out. The sample table sets out roughly 20,000 clones. Material for sequencing was blood buffy coat. All receptors derive from a woman aged 18 to 75 with a cervical HPV16 infection that either progressed to CIN3+ or cleared (not recorded which).

A word on this clone: The CDR3 extends 3 residues past the end of the read, so its final part is completed from the germline J gene. The J gene is TRBJ1-5, the V gene TRBV12-5; D possibly corresponds to TRBD1 (5 bases). This CDR3 is built from 12 residues. Germline CDR1 LGHNT, CDR2 FRNRAP. V was trimmed by 2 bases and J by 7 bases, leaving 6 bases between them. The CDR3 spells CASGLSGQPQHF. The CDR3 bases that were read are TGTGCTAGTGGTTTGTCAGGGCAGCCC.

On this clone: Read data end 3 residues before the CDR3 end; the end is taken from the germline J gene. This rearrangement joins TRBV19 to TRBJ2-3; the match to TRBD1 covers 7 bases. The CDR3 has 14 residues. The trim removed 4 bases at V and 4 bases at J, leaving 5 bases unmatched. Germline CDR1 and CDR2: LNHDA and SQIVND (reference sequence). The CDR3 loop is CASSRDSVPDTQYF. The CDR3 bases that were read are TGTGCCAGTAGTAGGGACAGCGTGCCAGATACG.

This clone is identified as medium-sized from frequency. CDR3 bases read: TGTGCCAGCCGGACAGGGGGGAACATT. Translating gives CASRTGGNI. Given in full, the CDR3 is CASRTGGNIQYF. This rearrangement joins TRBV6-2 or TRBV6-3 to TRBJ2-4; 10 bases line up with TRBD1. The read halts 3 residues ahead of the CDR3 end, with the missing end drawn from the germline J gene. V lost 8 bases to trimming and J lost 7 bases; unmatched junction nucleotides: 2. The V gene's germline CDR1 is MNHEY and CDR2 SVGEGT. This CDR3 region has 12 residues.

Remarks on this clone: The read finishes 3 residues shy of the CDR3 end, and the germline J gene is used to complete it. The rearrangement joins TRBV5-1 to TRBJ2-1; 11 nucleotides line up with TRBD2. CDR1 SGHRS and CDR2 YFSETQ come from the germline V gene. After removal of 4 bases from V and 3 bases from J, the junction contained 3 bases not matched to a gene. This CDR3 is 15 amino acids long. CDR3 region: CASSSTSGGYNEQFF. Partial CDR3 DNA: TGCGCCAGCAGCAGTACTAGCGGGGGCTACAATGAG.

On this clone: The CDR3 extends 3 residues past the end of the read, so its final part is completed from the germline J gene. J is TRBJ2-3 and V is TRBV30; D is uncertain. V lost 0 bases and J lost 2, with 9 bases in between. The CDR3 has 14 residues. CDR1 GTSNPN and CDR2 SVGIG come from the germline V gene (reference sequence). Partial CDR3 DNA: TGTGCCTGGAGTGTAAAGGCGGTCACAGATACG. It translates to CAWSVKAVTDT. The CDR3, in full, reads CAWSVKAVTDTQYF. Filled out from reference TRBV30 and TRBJ2-3, the complete variable domain reads SQTIHQWPATLVQPVGSPLSLECTVEGTSNPNLYWYRQAAGRGLQLLFYSVGIGQISSEVPQNLSASRPQDRQFILSSKKLLLSDSGFYLCAWSVKAVTDTQYFGPGTRLTVL.

Concerning this clone itself: One end of the junction is discordant with germline, which a read error may explain. Sequencing ends 3 residues short of the CDR3 end; the germline J gene provides the rest. The chain joins TRBV7-7 to TRBJ2-5; D is perhaps TRBD1 or TRBD2 (5 bases each). The CDR3 runs to 14 residues. Germline CDR1 and CDR2: SSHAT and FNYEAQ (reference sequence). CDR3 bases read: TGTGCTAGCAGCTTCGAGGGGTACCGGGAGACC. It translates to CASSFEGYRET. The full CDR3 reads CASSFEGYRETQYF.

With regard to this clone: Read coverage stops 3 residues before the CDR3 terminus; the germline J gene supplies the remainder. This chain connects TRBV20-1 to TRBJ2-3, with TRBD2 matching 7 bases. J gave up 4 bases and V 1 base, and 2 bases lay outside the gene matches. Germline V gene data show CDR1 as DFQATT and CDR2 as SNEGSKA (reference sequence). The CDR3 loop spans 13 amino acids. The CDR3 region is CSARGGLADTQYF. The covered CDR3 bases are TGCAGTGCTAGAGGCGGACTAGCAGATACG.

Comments on this clone: The CDR3 is cut off 3 residues early in the read; its end comes from the germline J gene. The V gene is TRBV7-3, the J gene TRBJ1-2; D ambiguous. The V gene's germline CDR1 is SGHTA and CDR2 FQGTGA. The CDR3 extends over 15 amino acids. Incomplete CDR3 DNA: TGTGCCAGCAGCTCCTACGGACTTGGCACAGATACC. It is translated as CASSSYGLGTDT. The entire CDR3 reads CASSSYGLGTDTYTF.

CDR3 region: CASSKDISYNEQFF. The sequenced part of the CDR3 DNA is TGTGCCAGTAGTAAGGACATCTCCTACAATGAG. The gene calls are TRBV19 and TRBJ2-1; tentatively, D is TRBD1 (5 bases). Read data end 3 residues before the CDR3 end; the end is taken from the germline J gene. CDR1 and CDR2 (germline): LNHDA, SQIVND (reference sequence). The CDR3 runs to 14 residues. The V gene lost 4 bases and the J gene lost 0 bases, with 7 bases spanning the gap.

Concerning this clone itself: The read terminates 3 residues ahead of where the CDR3 ends, so the germline J gene completes it. The V gene is TRBV18, the J gene TRBJ1-2, with D maybe TRBD1 (6 bases). The CDR3 runs 15 residues. Germline-derived CDR1 and CDR2 are KGHSH and LQKENI. CDR3 protein: CASSPTLGAYNDYTF. The sequenced part of the CDR3 DNA is TGTGCCAGCTCACCCACGTTGGGGGCTTACAATGAC. The full variable domain, completed using reference TRBV18 and TRBJ1-2, is NAGVMQNPRHLVRRRGQEARLRCSPMKGHSHVYWYRQLPEEGLKFMVYLQKENIIDESGMPKERFSAEFPKEGPSILRIQQVVRGDSAAYFCASSPTLGAYNDYTFGSGTRLTVV.

As regards this clone: The read is 3 residues too short to cover the CDR3 end, so that end is filled in from the germline J gene. The genes are TRBV4-1 and TRBJ2-1, with 8 bases fitting TRBD1. The germline V gene has CDR1 MGHRA and CDR2 YSYEKL. J lost 9 bases, V lost 7 bases, and 11 bases had no gene match. The length of the CDR3 is 14 residues. The sequenced part of the CDR3 DNA is TGCGCCAGCAATCCAGGGGGCCCGGACGGTGAG. Translation gives CASNPGGPDGE. The whole CDR3 sequence reads CASNPGGPDGEQFF.

Regarding this clone: The read ends 3 residues shy of where the CDR3 ends; the end is completed using the germline J gene. The gene calls are TRBV18 and TRBJ1-2; 9 bases are a match to TRBD1. Germline-derived CDR1 and CDR2 are KGHSH and LQKENI. The CDR3 sequence is 14 residues long. The CDR3 sequence: CASSPARQGGDYTF. The part of the CDR3 DNA that was read is TGTGCCAGCTCCCCAGCTCGACAGGGGGGCGAC.

About this clone itself: The observed sequence ends 3 residues before the CDR3 terminus, with the missing tail filled in from the germline J gene. The chain combines TRBV20-1 with TRBJ2-3, with 10 positions matching TRBD2. In germline, CDR1 is DFQATT, CDR2 SNEGSKA (reference sequence). CDR3 length: 16 residues. V trimming: 3 bases; J trimming: 1 base; junction bases outside the gene matches: 7. CDR3 in amino acids: CSASRSGTSGTDTQYF. The part of the CDR3 DNA that was read is TGCAGTGCTAGTCGTTCCGGGACTAGCGGCACAGATACG.

On this clone itself: From the germline J gene comes the end of the CDR3, since the read stops 3 residues before it. This sequence joins TRBV28 and TRBJ2-7; D is possibly TRBD2 (5 bases). Germline CDR1 reads MDHEN; CDR2 reads SYDVKM. The ends were cut back, 3 bases at V and 6 bases at J, with 12 bases in the middle. The CDR3 is made up of 13 amino acids. Incomplete CDR3 DNA: TGTGCCAGCAGTTTTCTTAACCTAGCCGAG. Encoded protein: CASSFLNLAE. The whole CDR3 protein is CASSFLNLAEQYF.

In the case of this clone: The CDR3 goes on 3 residues after the read ends, and that part is filled in from the germline J gene. J is TRBJ2-5 and V is TRBV2; D is tentatively TRBD1 or TRBD2 (5 bases each). Germline V CDR1 and CDR2: SNHLY, FYNNEI. V was clipped by 6 bases and J by 5 bases, with 16 bases between them. This CDR3 region has 14 residues. This CDR3 reads CASRHRGAGETQYF. The CDR3 bases that were read are TGTGCCAGCAGGCATAGGGGAGCAGGGGAGACC.

In the case of this clone: The missing CDR3 end, 3 residues past where the read stops, is filled in from the germline J gene. The chain has TRBV6-2 or TRBV6-3 and TRBJ2-3, with unresolved D. Germline V gene lookup returns CDR1 MNHEY and CDR2 SVGEGT. This CDR3 has 16 amino acids. V was cut by 4 bases and J by 6 bases, with 20 bases left in between. CDR3 bases read: TGTGCCAGCAGTTTACAACTACGGCCCAGCGCCGATACG. Translating gives CASSLQLRPSADT. The full CDR3 is CASSLQLRPSADTQYF.

Comments on this clone: The CDR3 extends 3 residues past the end of the read, so its final part is completed from the germline J gene. The V gene is TRBV20-1, the J gene TRBJ2-5; 8 positions match TRBD1. Germline-derived CDR1 and CDR2 are DFQATT and SNEGSKA (reference sequence). The CDR3 runs to 13 residues. With V trimmed by 5 bases and J by 3 bases, 5 bases remained unmatched. CDR3 residues: CSASSGGEETQYF. CDR3 DNA (partial): TGCAGTGCTTCCTCAGGGGGCGAAGAGACC.

Points on this clone: The read terminates 3 residues before the CDR3 end, so the remaining end is supplied by the germline J gene. This chain links TRBV5-6 with TRBJ2-5, with 9 bases matching TRBD1. The CDR3 totals 14 residues. J lost 4 bases, V lost 4 bases, and 5 bases had no gene match. Germline-derived CDR1 and CDR2 are SGHDT and YYEEEE. The sequenced CDR3 bases are TGTGCCAGCAGCCCGAAGACAGGGGGAGAGACC. Translating it yields CASSPKTGGET. The CDR3, in full, reads CASSPKTGGETQYF.

As regards this clone: The read stops 3 residues short of the end of the CDR3; the missing end is completed from the germline J gene. The V gene is TRBV2, the J gene TRBJ1-6; D remains ambiguous. V was clipped by 8 bases and J by 5 bases, with 13 bases between them. CDR1 SNHLY and CDR2 FYNNEI come from the germline V gene. The CDR3 length is 14 residues. The covered CDR3 bases are TGTGCCAGCTACCCGGCGGAGGATAATTCACCC. Residues: CASYPAEDNSP. The whole CDR3 reads CASYPAEDNSPLHF.

Note on this clone: The read comes to an end 3 residues before the CDR3 does, leaving the germline J gene to fill in the end. This chain connects TRBV19 to TRBJ2-1, with 11 bases that match TRBD2. Germline V gene data show CDR1 as LNHDA and CDR2 as SQIVND (reference sequence). The CDR3 is 15 amino acids. V gave up 3 bases and J gave up 4 bases; unmatched junction bases: 2. The chain's CDR3 is CASSIRTSGYNEQFF. The CDR3 DNA, read in part, is TGTGCCAGTAGTATTCGGACTAGCGGGTACAATGAG.

As for this clone: The CDR3 end is not reached by the read, which stops 3 residues before it; the germline J gene fills it in. This rearrangement joins TRBV18 to TRBJ1-5, with 8 bases identical to TRBD1. Unmatched junction bases numbered 2, after V lost 3 bases and J lost 4 bases. CDR1 is KGHSH, CDR2 LQKENI, per germline. This CDR3 has 14 amino acids. CDR3: CASSPRTGNQPQHF. The DNA read from the CDR3 is TGTGCCAGCTCACCCAGGACAGGGAATCAGCCC.

Concerning this clone itself: The CDR3 goes on 3 residues after the read ends, and that part is filled in from the germline J gene. The chain combines TRBV7-9 with TRBJ1-4; weak D call: TRBD1 (6 bases). The V and J ends lost 9 bases and 5 bases respectively, with 10 bases between them. CDR3 size: 12 residues. Germline V lookup: CDR1 SEHNR, CDR2 FQNEAQ (reference sequence). CDR3 DNA (partial): TGTGCCAGTCGGACAGCAAATGAAAAA. This translates into CASRTANEK. The whole CDR3 is CASRTANEKLFF.

Points on this clone: The CDR3 goes on 3 residues after the read ends, and that part is filled in from the germline J gene. Within the sample, other DNA sequences also encode this same CDR3. The V gene is TRBV7-9, the J gene TRBJ2-1; D gene ambiguous. With 1 base removed from V and 8 bases from J, the gap between germline ends came to 3 bases. This CDR3 region has 11 residues. Germline-derived CDR1 and CDR2 are SEHNR and FQNEAQ (reference sequence). CDR3 sequence: CASSLVDEQFF. The CDR3 DNA, read in part, is TGTGCCAGCAGCTTAGTCGATGAG.

Of note for this clone: Read coverage stops 3 residues before the CDR3 terminus; the germline J gene supplies the remainder. The chain couples TRBV5-1 to TRBJ2-2; 7 positions match TRBD2. J lost 3 bases, V lost 0 bases, and 5 bases had no gene match. Per germline, CDR1 SGHRS and CDR2 YFSETQ. CDR3 length equals 16 residues. Incomplete CDR3 DNA: TGCGCCAGCAGCTTGGTGTGGCGGGGGTACACCGGGGAG. This gives the protein CASSLVWRGYTGE. The entire CDR3 is CASSLVWRGYTGELFF.

Comment on this clone: The CDR3 end lies 3 residues beyond the end of the read and is filled in from the germline J gene. V is TRBV7-9 and J is TRBJ1-6; maybe TRBD1 (6 bases). The ends were cut back, 6 bases at V and 5 bases at J, with 11 bases in the middle. The CDR3 has 14 residues. Germline CDR1 reads SEHNR; CDR2 reads FQNEAQ (reference sequence). CDR3 sequence reads: CASRPQGNNSPLHF. The part of the CDR3 DNA that was read is TGTGCCAGCAGGCCCCAGGGGAATAATTCACCC.

Note on this clone: Read coverage stops 3 residues before the CDR3 terminus; the germline J gene supplies the remainder. This chain uses TRBV7-2 with TRBJ1-2; the match to TRBD1 covers 9 bases. The germline V gene has CDR1 SGHTA and CDR2 FQGNSA. This CDR3 is built from 13 residues. The DNA read from the CDR3 is TGTGCCAGCAGCCAGGACAGGGGATACATC. Translating it yields CASSQDRGYI. The CDR3 in its entirety is CASSQDRGYIYTF.